This is a list of T cell receptor beta chains from one sample in a study of OX40 agonist ivuxolimab in advanced cancers. Here immunoSEQ multiplex PCR was the method, and the copy in TCRdb shows in-frame clones only, minus some. Of about 34,000 clones listed, roughly 91% are singletons. Sequencing was performed on CD4+ or CD8+ T cells sorted from blood, taken in a trial of the OX40 agonist ivuxolimab. The receptors stem from an adult with an advanced solid tumor such as melanoma, head and neck, liver or kidney cancer. CDR3s include the opening cysteine and the closing phenylalanine or tryptophan. D genes are given only for firm matches. Clone size is not always given. Where it is, it says once, few, many or a class for expanded clones.

len,abundance,j_gene,d_gene,v_gene,CDR3aa,CDR3nt
14,NA,TRBJ2-3,TRBD2,TRBV18,CASAAGGPPDTQYF,TGTGCCAGCGCAGCGGGAGGGCCGCCAGATACGCAGTATTTT
12,NA,TRBJ2-7,NA,TRBV10-3,CAISIEGGEQYF,TGTGCCATCAGTATAGAGGGGGGCGAGCAGTACTTC
15,NA,TRBJ1-1,NA,TRBV28,CASSRSGTGGTEAFF,TGTGCCAGCAGCCGGTCCGGGACGGGAGGTACTGAAGCTTTCTTT
15,once,TRBJ2-5,TRBD2,TRBV5-1,CASRWGGAEQETQYF,TGCGCCAGCCGTTGGGGAGGGGCAGAACAAGAGACCCAGTACTTC
16,NA,TRBJ2-3,TRBD2,TRBV5-5,CASSLGLAGGTDTQYF,TGTGCCAGCAGCTTGGGACTAGCGGGAGGGACAGATACGCAGTATTTT
18,NA,TRBJ2-3,TRBD2,TRBV28,CASSQLGFTAGSTDTQYF,TGTGCCAGCAGTCAACTGGGGTTTACAGCGGGGAGCACAGATACGCAGTATTTT
15,NA,TRBJ2-7,NA,TRBV27,CASSSNRDGNYEQYF,TGTGCCAGCAGTTCAAACCGGGACGGAAACTACGAGCAGTACTTC
12,once,TRBJ2-5,NA,TRBV28,CASMDLGETQYF,TGTGCCAGCATGGACCTTGGGGAGACCCAGTACTTC
15,once,TRBJ2-6,TRBD1,TRBV28,CASRATGAGANVLTF,TGTGCCAGCAGAGCAACAGGGGCTGGGGCCAACGTCCTGACTTTC
13,NA,TRBJ2-4,NA,TRBV6-1,CASNDREGNIQYF,TGTGCCAGCAACGACCGCGAAGGAAACATTCAGTACTTC
20,NA,TRBJ1-5,NA,TRBV4-1,CASSQAEGTGRFEGNQPQHF,TGCGCCAGCAGCCAGGCAGAAGGAACAGGGAGATTTGAGGGCAATCAGCCCCAGCATTTT
16,NA,TRBJ1-4,TRBD1,TRBV7-9,CASSLGGAGGGEKLFF,TGTGCCAGCAGCTTAGGAGGTGCAGGGGGCGGTGAAAAACTGTTTTTT
13,NA,TRBJ1-1,TRBD1,TRBV7-9,CASSPGQGRGAFF,TGTGCCAGCAGCCCGGGACAGGGGAGGGGAGCTTTCTTT
14,NA,TRBJ1-3,NA,TRBV6-6,CASSYSGTLSTIYF,TGTGCCAGCAGTTACTCTGGCACCCTGAGCACCATATATTTT
13,NA,TRBJ1-2,TRBD1,TRBV7-9,CASSSGQGNGYTF,TGTGCCAGCAGCTCCGGACAGGGTAACGGCTACACCTTC
15,NA,TRBJ1-6,NA,TRBV2,CASSPQRGLSSPLHF,TGTGCCAGCAGTCCTCAACGGGGATTAAGCTCACCCCTCCACTTT
12,NA,TRBJ2-3,NA,TRBV2,CASSPLADTQYF,TGTGCCAGCAGCCCCTTGGCAGATACGCAGTATTTT
17,NA,TRBJ2-7,TRBD1,TRBV5-3,CARSFVGGTGVVYEQYF,TGTGCCAGAAGCTTTGTCGGCGGGACAGGGGTCGTCTACGAGCAGTACTTC
14,few,TRBJ1-1,NA,TRBV30,CAWKEGLGGTEAFF,TGTGCCTGGAAAGAGGGGCTAGGGGGGACTGAAGCTTTCTTT
14,NA,TRBJ2-5,NA,TRBV5-8,CASTPGRGEKTQYF,TGTGCCAGCACCCCGGGCAGGGGAGAAAAGACCCAGTACTTC
15,NA,TRBJ2-1,TRBD2,TRBV28,CASSWERGAGNEQFF,TGTGCCAGCAGTTGGGAGCGGGGGGCTGGAAATGAGCAGTTCTTC
13,NA,TRBJ2-7,NA,TRBV4-1,CASSPAGSGEQYF,TGCGCCAGCAGCCCCGCCGGGTCGGGGGAGCAGTACTTC
11,once,TRBJ2-5,NA,TRBV20-1,CSASLQETQYF,TGCAGTGCTAGCCTCCAAGAGACCCAGTACTTC
13,once,TRBJ2-3,NA,TRBV19,CASSTGPRDTQYF,TGTGCCAGTAGTACCGGGCCAAGAGATACGCAGTATTTT
14,NA,TRBJ2-7,NA,TRBV7-9,CASSFTTQGYEQYF,TGTGCCAGCAGCTTCACGACACAGGGATACGAGCAGTACTTC
14,NA,TRBJ2-3,NA,TRBV6-1,CASSGGYRTDTQYF,TGTGCCAGCAGTGGAGGGTACCGCACAGATACGCAGTATTTT
14,NA,TRBJ2-2,NA,TRBV14,CASSQRITDGELFF,TGTGCCAGCAGCCAAAGAATCACGGACGGGGAGCTGTTTTTT
12,NA,TRBJ1-5,NA,TRBV9,CASGQNHQPQHF,TGTGCCAGCGGACAGAATCATCAGCCCCAGCATTTT
16,NA,TRBJ2-3,TRBD2,TRBV5-5,CASSPGSSGGTDTQYF,TGTGCCAGCAGCCCCGGTTCTAGCGGGGGGACAGATACGCAGTATTTT
14,NA,TRBJ1-5,NA,TRBV28,CASSRRLLNQPQHF,TGTGCCAGCAGCAGACGGTTGCTCAATCAGCCCCAGCATTTT
14,NA,TRBJ1-2,TRBD1,TRBV10-3,CAIAMDRAGYGYTF,TGTGCCATCGCGATGGACAGGGCTGGTTATGGCTACACCTTC
15,once,TRBJ2-3,TRBD1,TRBV9,CASSPRQGAGDTQYF,TGTGCCAGCAGCCCCCGACAGGGGGCCGGAGATACGCAGTATTTT
15,NA,TRBJ2-7,TRBD1,TRBV12-5,CASVNDRAFSYEQYF,TGTGCTAGTGTCAACGACAGGGCATTTTCCTACGAGCAGTACTTC
16,NA,TRBJ2-3,NA,TRBV6-6,CASSSARGLGTDTQYF,TGTGCCAGCAGTTCCGCACGGGGGTTAGGCACAGATACGCAGTATTTT
14,NA,TRBJ1-3,NA,TRBV28,CASSFGQTGNTIYF,TGTGCCAGCAGTTTCGGTCAGACTGGAAACACCATATATTTT
15,once,TRBJ2-5,NA,TRBV5-1,CASSLGPSIQETQYF,TGCGCCAGCAGCTTGGGGCCATCCATCCAAGAGACCCAGTACTTC
13,NA,TRBJ2-1,TRBD1,TRBV6-5,CASSGGANDEQFF,TGTGCCAGCTCAGGGGGCGCGAACGATGAGCAGTTCTTC
13,NA,TRBJ2-2,NA,TRBV27,CASSPSNTGELFF,TGTGCCAGCAGTCCATCGAACACCGGGGAGCTGTTTTTT
13,NA,TRBJ2-3,NA,TRBV7-3,CASSLSPADTQYF,TGTGCCAGCAGCTTATCCCCGGCAGATACGCAGTATTTT
16,NA,TRBJ2-3,TRBD1,TRBV14,CASSPRLTGGTDTQYF,TGTGCCAGCAGCCCAAGACTTACAGGGGGCACAGATACGCAGTATTTT
13,NA,TRBJ2-5,NA,TRBV12-5,CASGLGVQETQYF,TGTGCTAGTGGTTTGGGGGTACAAGAGACCCAGTACTTC